Sequencing of this T cell receptor beta chain was carried out in a study of blood T cell repertoires in COVID-19. Study overall: COVID-19 samples collected from the United States, Italy and Spain covered acute and convalescent phases. The cDNA or gDNA used as material had been derived from T cells, B-cell-depleted T cells, or PBMCs.

Those enrolled in Seattle joined during active infection and were followed longitudinally afterward. The CDR3 consists of 14 residues. V shed 4 bases and J 8 bases; nucleotides not matched to a gene: 8. Germline V gene data show CDR1 as SGDLS and CDR2 as YYNGEE. In the original analysis: Amplified reference gene primers provided the basis for estimating nucleated cell counts. The method was immunoSEQ multiplex PCR; TCRdb's version includes in-frame clones alone and lacks a portion of them. V, J and clone size reflect that table, while D and trimming were determined from the DNA. The table lists about 190,000 clones, around 80% of them singletons.

The sequencing input was peripheral blood. The TCR originated in a woman aged 60 to 75 with COVID-19, enrolled during active disease. The gene calls are TRBV9 and TRBJ2-1; 8 nucleotides agree with TRBD1. The CDR3 DNA sequence: TGTGCCAGCAGCCCCCAGGACAGGGCCCATGAGCAGTTCTTC. Its translation is CASSPQDRAHEQFF.